The 15 T cell receptor beta chains presented below share a single source sample, sequenced in a study of T-cell reconstitution after alpha-beta-depleted transplantation in children (TCRdb year 2016). Receptor amplification or capture employed PCR. The data were produced on an Illumina HiSeq 2500. Molecular barcoding was employed in the preparation of TCR libraries, with unique molecular identifiers being used to normalize TCRbeta repertoire quantification. The public sequencing data were trimmed at Q25 with fastp and processed into clonotypes with MiXCR by TCRdb, which kept only in-frame beta chains. Under each unique CDR3 protein, matching rows form one entry showing the most common genes and DNA. The sample yields about 580,000 distinct CDR3 sequences; around 27% were counted once. The ten largest clonotypes hold under 45% of the sample. Reading the label with the study, this specimen's treatment or condition is: allogeneic hematopoietic cell transplantation with graft depleted of TCRalphabeta T cells and CD19 B cells.

Sequenced here: PBMCs, sampled before TCRalphabeta/CD19-depleted stem cell transplant. The receptors stem from a boy younger than two with Wiskott-Aldrich syndrome, due to receive a stem cell transplant.

The genes are TRBV6-5 and TRBJ2-5; 7 bases are shared with TRBD1. Looked up from germline, CDR1 is MNHEY and CDR2 is SVGAGI. The V and J ends lost 0 bases and 5 bases, in that order; junction bases with no gene match: 3. The CDR3 is 14 residues long. In DNA, the CDR3 is TGTGCCAGCAGTTACTCGACAGGGAGCGAGACCCAGTACTTC. Its protein is CASSYSTGSETQYF.

The rearrangement uses TRBV11-2 and TRBJ2-5; TRBD2 agrees at 7 bases. CDR3 length equals 15 residues. Losses at the gene ends were 4 bases for V and 1 base for J; bases not matched to a gene: 6. Germline CDR1 reads SGHAT; CDR2 reads FQNNGV. CDR3 nucleotides: TGTGCCAGCAGCTCCCCAAGGACTAGCCAAGAGACCCAGTACTTC. Protein product: CASSSPRTSQETQYF.

This clonotype was seen only a few times. The chain has TRBV5-1 and TRBJ2-1; 8 nucleotides match TRBD2. This CDR3 has 16 amino acids. Trimming at V came to 4 bases and at J to 2 bases, leaving 8 bases not matched to a gene. Germline V gives CDR1 SGHRS, CDR2 YFSETQ. DNA of the CDR3: TGCGCCAGCAGCCAGACCAGCGGGAGCGCCTACAATGAGCAGTTCTTC. Its protein product is CASSQTSGSAYNEQFF. Filled out from reference TRBV5-1 and TRBJ2-1, the complete variable domain reads KAGVTQTPRYLIKTRGQQVTLSCSPISGHRSVSWYQQTPGQGLQFLFEYFSETQRNKGNFPGRFSGRQFSNSRSEMNVSTLELGDSALYLCASSQTSGSAYNEQFFGPGTRLTVL.

This clonotype has only a few counts. V gene TRBV12-3 or TRBV12-4 combines with J gene TRBJ2-1; D is unclear. The CDR3 spans 14 residues. With 3 bases removed from V and 4 bases from J, the gap between germline ends came to 10 bases. For the CDR3, the DNA is TGTGCCAGCAGTTTGAACAGACTTTACAATGAGCAGTTCTTC. Translation gives CASSLNRLYNEQFF.

This rearrangement joins TRBV4-1 to TRBJ2-2; perhaps D is TRBD1 or TRBD2 (5 bases each). Per germline, CDR1 MGHRA and CDR2 YSYEKL. Trimming removed 3 bases from V and 0 bases from J, with 14 bases in between. This CDR3 is 17 amino acids long. CDR3 sequence reads: CASSQYQGAANTGELFF. In nucleotides, the CDR3 is TGCGCCAGCAGCCAGTACCAGGGAGCGGCGAACACCGGGGAGCTGTTTTTT.

This sequence joins TRBV5-1 and TRBJ1-1; TRBD1 agrees at 9 bases. The trim removed 3 bases at V and 5 bases at J, leaving 5 bases unmatched. The CDR3 length is 14 residues. Germline CDR1 and CDR2: SGHRS and YFSETQ. The CDR3 loop reads CASSSGQGATEAFF. DNA for the CDR3: TGCGCCAGCAGCTCGGGACAGGGTGCTACTGAAGCTTTCTTT.

This clonotype was seen a few times. This rearrangement joins TRBV2 to TRBJ1-3; D is undetermined. In germline, CDR1 is SNHLY, CDR2 FYNNEI. Trimming pared 5 bases from V and 0 bases from J, leaving 11 bases between. The CDR3 spans 15 residues. The DNA for the CDR3 is TGTGCCAGCAGTAAGACAAGGAGCTCTGGAAACACCATATATTTT. Residues: CASSKTRSSGNTIYF. Variable domain in full (rest from reference TRBV2 and TRBJ1-3): EPEVTQTPSHQVTQMGQEVILRCVPISNHLYFYWYRQILGQKVEFLVSFYNNEISEKSEIFDDQFSVERPDGSNFTLKIRSTKLEDSAMYFCASSKTRSSGNTIYFGEGSWLTVV.

The J gene is TRBJ2-3, the V gene TRBV5-1; 7 bases fit TRBD2. Trimming at V came to 0 bases and at J to 0 bases, leaving 10 bases not matched to a gene. In germline, CDR1 is SGHRS, CDR2 YFSETQ. The CDR3 runs to 18 residues. The CDR3 protein is CASSLGLAIPGSTDTQYF. The CDR3 coding sequence is TGCGCCAGCAGCTTGGGACTAGCCATCCCCGGGAGCACAGATACGCAGTATTTT. The full variable domain, completed using reference TRBV5-1 and TRBJ2-3, is KAGVTQTPRYLIKTRGQQVTLSCSPISGHRSVSWYQQTPGQGLQFLFEYFSETQRNKGNFPGRFSGRQFSNSRSEMNVSTLELGDSALYLCASSLGLAIPGSTDTQYFGPGTRLTVL.

The chain recombines TRBV20-1 with TRBJ1-4; 12 bases are shared with TRBD1. V shed 6 bases and J 6 bases; nucleotides not matched to a gene: 14. The CDR3 is 17 residues long. Germline assignment: CDR1 DFQATT and CDR2 SNEGSKA (reference sequence). The CDR3 here is CSANKWGTGGADEKLFF. CDR3 nucleotide sequence: TGCAGTGCGAATAAATGGGGGACAGGGGGCGCGGATGAAAAACTGTTTTTT.

The gene calls are TRBV20-1 and TRBJ2-1, with 8 bases lining up with TRBD2. Germline V lookup: CDR1 DFQATT, CDR2 SNEGSKA (reference sequence). The CDR3 totals 13 residues. Losses at the gene ends were 3 bases for V and 9 bases for J; bases not matched to a gene: 7. The DNA for the CDR3 is TGCAGTGCTAGTTCGGGAGGGCAGGGTGAGCAGTTCTTC. This encodes CSASSGGQGEQFF.

This chain joins TRBV10-3 and TRBJ2-7, with D possibly being TRBD2 (5 bases). The CDR3 has 11 amino acids. The ends were cut back, 8 bases at V and 2 bases at J, with 7 bases in the middle. CDR1 and CDR2 from the germline V gene are ENHRY and SYGVKD. CDR3: CAIGRTYEQYF. CDR3 nucleotide sequence: TGTGCCATCGGGAGAACCTACGAGCAGTACTTC.

This clonotype has more than one count but fewer than ten. This chain joins TRBV20-1 and TRBJ2-1; D is unresolved. V shed 5 bases and J shed 4 bases, with 15 bases lying between them. The CDR3 has 14 residues. Germline V gives CDR1 DFQATT, CDR2 SNEGSKA (reference sequence). The CDR3: CSARPRERYNEQFF. The CDR3 DNA follows: TGCAGTGCTCGCCCCAGAGAACGGTACAATGAGCAGTTCTTC.

The CDR3 region has the DNA TGTGCCAGCAGCTTAACGGCCGGGGCAGGGGACAATGAGCAGTTCTTC. Translating gives CASSLTAGAGDNEQFF. This rearrangement joins TRBV7-3 to TRBJ2-1; D possibly corresponds to TRBD1 (6 bases). The CDR3 is made up of 16 amino acids. Trimming left V 0 bases short and J 5 bases short, with 14 bases between. Per the germline V gene, CDR1 is SGHTA and CDR2 is FQGTGA.

This clonotype was found a few times. The V gene is TRBV11-2, the J gene TRBJ2-1; D gene unclear. V lost 1 base and J lost 1, with 14 bases in between. The germline CDR1 and CDR2 sequences are SGHAT and FQNNGV. This CDR3 contains 17 residues. CDR3 amino acids: CASSLVLLVGSYNEQFF. The CDR3 region has the DNA TGTGCCAGCAGCTTAGTTCTTCTAGTAGGGTCCTACAATGAGCAGTTCTTC. Filled out from reference TRBV11-2 and TRBJ2-1, the complete variable domain reads EAGVAQSPRYKIIEKRQSVAFWCNPISGHATLYWYQQILGQGPKLLIQFQNNGVVDDSQLPKDRFSAERLKGVDSTLKIQPAKLEDSAVYLCASSLVLLVGSYNEQFFGPGTRLTVL.

The chain carries TRBV5-1 and TRBJ1-1, with D uncertain. V lost 4 bases and J 0 bases, leaving 13 bases between the germline ends. CDR1 and CDR2 from the germline V gene are SGHRS and YFSETQ. CDR3 length equals 15 residues. The CDR3 loop is CASSRHSTVNTEAFF. CDR3 nucleotides: TGCGCCAGCAGCCGACACTCGACGGTGAACACTGAAGCTTTCTTT.